The 17 T cell receptor beta chains reported below all come from one sample, sequenced in a study of neurological immune-mediated disorders. TCRdb ran MiXCR on the 5' RACE reads and lists one entry per CDR3 protein. This table holds over 60,000 distinct CDR3 sequences, 4.5% to 6.5% found once. Sequenced: PBMCs. These receptors all stem from a woman aged 30 to 39 with multiple sclerosis.

This clonotype was counted once. The V gene is TRBV3-1, the J gene TRBJ2-7, with unresolved D. V lost 0 bases and J 7 bases, leaving 19 bases between the germline ends. Germline values: CDR1 LGHDT, CDR2 YNNKEL (reference sequence). The CDR3 contains 16 residues. CDR3 amino acids: CASSQEWATGLSEQYF. CDR3 coding DNA: TGTGCCAGCAGCCAAGAATGGGCTACCGGGTTGTCAGAGCAGTACTTC.

Many counts were recorded for this clonotype. V and J are TRBV20-1 and TRBJ2-3; 12 positions agree with TRBD2. V shed 3 bases and J 4 bases; nucleotides not matched to a gene: 11. This CDR3 has 17 amino acids. Germline CDR1 is DFQATT and CDR2 is SNEGSKA (reference sequence). The CDR3 DNA sequence: TGCAGTGCTAGTAGGCTAGCGGGAGGGCCAGGGCCAGATACGCAGTATTTT. Its translation: CSASRLAGGPGPDTQYF.

The rearrangement uses TRBV20-1 and TRBJ2-1; TRBD2 aligns across 14 bases. V trimming: 6 bases; J trimming: 2 bases; junction bases outside the gene matches: 9. The CDR3 covers 17 residues. Germline V gene data show CDR1 as DFQATT and CDR2 as SNEGSKA (reference sequence). The CDR3 bases are TGCAGTGCCACCGGGACTAGCGGGAGTTCCCCCTACAATGAGCAGTTCTTC. Translating it yields CSATGTSGSSPYNEQFF.

This clonotype was seen a handful of times. V usage is TRBV30 and J usage is TRBJ2-1; TRBD1 might be the D (5 bases). This CDR3 comprises 13 residues. Looked up from germline, CDR1 is GTSNPN and CDR2 is SVGIG (reference sequence). Between the trimmed V and J ends, which lost 0 bases and 4 bases, there was a span of 7 bases. The CDR3 region is CAWSVQAYNEQFF. DNA for the CDR3: TGTGCCTGGAGTGTACAGGCATACAATGAGCAGTTCTTC.

The chain combines TRBV27 with TRBJ2-1, with 12 bases lining up with TRBD2. The germline CDR1 and CDR2 sequences are MNHEY and SMNVEV (reference sequence). The CDR3 runs to 19 residues. With 4 bases clipped from V and 2 bases from J, the junction kept 12 bases outside the gene matches. CDR3 coding DNA: TGTGCCAGCAGTTCCTCGACTAGCGGGGGCCCCGCCCCCTACAATGAGCAGTTCTTC. This translates into CASSSSTSGGPAPYNEQFF.

The chain links TRBV27 to TRBJ1-2; tentatively, D is TRBD1 (6 bases). The germline CDR1 and CDR2 sequences are MNHEY and SMNVEV (reference sequence). Trimming removed 9 bases at V and 8 bases at J, with 16 bases between. This CDR3 has 12 residues. The CDR3 reads CASSEQGRGYTF. The CDR3, as DNA: TGTGCCAGTTCAGAACAGGGTCGGGGCTACACCTTC.

This clonotype was counted a few times. A much larger clone differs from this one at a single base, so this may be a read error. This chain connects TRBV20-1 to TRBJ1-2; no clear D. The CDR3 is 14 residues long. Per the germline V gene, CDR1 is DFQATT and CDR2 is SNEGSKA (reference sequence). Trimming stripped 6 bases from V and 7 bases from J, with 21 bases between. CDR3 region: CSALRDIPVGGYTF. CDR3 DNA: TGCAGTGCCCTAAGGGATATCCCTGTTGGTGGCTACACCTTC.

There are many counts of this clonotype. The V gene is TRBV11-2, the J gene TRBJ1-3; D remains ambiguous. The CDR3 is 14 residues long. With 0 bases removed from V and 1 base from J, the gap between germline ends came to 4 bases. Germline assignment: CDR1 SGHAT and CDR2 FQNNGV. CDR3 protein: CASSLDYSGNTIYF. CDR3 nucleotides: TGTGCCAGCAGCTTAGATTATTCTGGAAACACCATATATTTT.

This clonotype was seen many times. The rearrangement uses TRBV5-5 and TRBJ1-2; 9 bases match TRBD1. Germline CDR1 is SGHKS and CDR2 is YYEKEE (reference sequence). The CDR3 consists of 16 residues. The ends lost 1 base at V and 4 bases at J; junction bases unmatched: 8. CDR3 nucleotide sequence: TGTGCCAGCAGCTTGTGGACAGGGGCGTTCAGCTATGGCTACACCTTC. Its translation: CASSLWTGAFSYGYTF.

This chain joins TRBV20-1 and TRBJ2-2, with 9 bases identical to TRBD2. CDR1 and CDR2 from the germline V gene are DFQATT and SNEGSKA (reference sequence). Trimming cost V 0 bases and J 5 bases; bases outside gene matches: 4. The CDR3 contains 15 residues. CDR3: CSARDHLAGTGELFF. The CDR3 DNA sequence: TGCAGTGCTAGAGATCACCTAGCGGGAACCGGGGAGCTGTTTTTT.

V and J are TRBV5-1 and TRBJ2-1, with 9 bases fitting TRBD1. V trimming: 4 bases; J trimming: 8 bases; junction bases outside the gene matches: 10. The CDR3 extends over 15 amino acids. From germline, CDR1 is SGHRS and CDR2 YFSETQ. The CDR3 DNA reads as TGCGCCAGCAGCCACGGGACAGGGTTGGTCTATGAGCAGTTCTTC. It specifies CASSHGTGLVYEQFF. The full variable domain, completed using reference TRBV5-1 and TRBJ2-1, is KAGVTQTPRYLIKTRGQQVTLSCSPISGHRSVSWYQQTPGQGLQFLFEYFSETQRNKGNFPGRFSGRQFSNSRSEMNVSTLELGDSALYLCASSHGTGLVYEQFFGPGTRLTVL.

This clonotype was recorded many times. This sequence joins TRBV20-1 and TRBJ2-1; TRBD2 matches 11 bases. This CDR3 contains 16 residues. Germline loops: CDR1 DFQATT, CDR2 SNEGSKA (reference sequence). After removal of 6 bases from V and 6 bases from J, the junction contained 13 bases not matched to a gene. The CDR3 is CSARGRVAGGRNEQFF. In DNA, the CDR3 is TGCAGTGCCCGAGGCAGGGTAGCGGGAGGGCGCAATGAGCAGTTCTTC.

This clonotype was observed many times. Here the CDR3 reads CASNFEPGSSYNEQFF. The CDR3 DNA reads as TGTGCCAGCAACTTCGAACCGGGTAGCTCCTACAATGAGCAGTTCTTC. The chain is built from TRBV7-9 and TRBJ2-1; D is undetermined. CDR1 and CDR2 (germline): SEHNR, FQNEAQ (reference sequence). Trimming cost V 7 bases and J 0 bases, with 16 bases left between them. The CDR3 spans 16 residues.

V and J are TRBV5-1 and TRBJ1-3; D not certain. Germline CDR1 reads SGHRS; CDR2 reads YFSETQ. CDR3 length equals 15 residues. Trimming took 2 bases from V and 0 from J, leaving 9 bases between them. This CDR3 is CASSFGSDSGNTIYF. The CDR3 nucleotides read TGCGCCAGCAGCTTTGGGTCGGACTCTGGAAACACCATATATTTT.

This clonotype was counted ten times or more. The chain joins TRBV11-1 to TRBJ2-7; perhaps TRBD2 as D (5 bases). The germline V gene has CDR1 SGHAT and CDR2 FQDESV (reference sequence). Trimming shortened V by 1 base and J by 5 bases, and 6 bases separated the two germline ends. This CDR3 is 12 amino acids long. The CDR3 loop reads CASSLVRDEQYV. As DNA, the CDR3 is TGTGCCAGCAGCTTAGTGCGGGACGAGCAGTACGTC.

This clonotype was seen repeatedly, ten times or more. The chain combines TRBV24-1 with TRBJ2-2; D unclear. Trimming cost V 0 bases and J 7 bases, with 8 bases left between them. The germline V gene encodes CDR1 KGHDR and CDR2 SFDVKD. The CDR3 totals 14 residues. CDR3 nucleotides: TGTGCCACCAGTGATTTGCCGGGTGTCGGGGAGCTGTTTTTT. This codes for CATSDLPGVGELFF.

This clonotype was counted at least ten times. The rearrangement joins TRBV6-1 to TRBJ2-7; D ambiguous. The V gene's germline CDR1 is MNHNS and CDR2 SASEGT. V lost 1 base to trimming and J lost 9 bases, with 7 bases between them. The CDR3 has 11 amino acids. CDR3 bases: TGTGCCAGCAGTGAAGGACATAGGCAGTACTTC. Translating it yields CASSEGHRQYF.